This T cell receptor beta chain was sequenced for a study of blood T cell repertoires in COVID-19. In the study overall: Donors in the United States, Italy and Spain gave samples during acute or convalescent COVID-19. PBMCs, B-cell-depleted T cells, or T cells were the source of the cDNA or gDNA that made up the material.

V was trimmed by 5 bases and J by 0 bases, leaving 13 bases between them. In germline, CDR1 is ENHRY, CDR2 SYGVKD. The CDR3 is made up of 15 amino acids. TCRdb keeps only in-frame clones here, not all; method: immunoSEQ multiplex PCR. The data show some 48,000 clones, about 89% seen once. This clone was observed a single time. Material: peripheral blood. This clonotype originated in a human donor in a cohort sampled during active COVID-19. The chain joins TRBV10-3 to TRBJ1-1, with a weak D call TRBD1 (6 bases). The CDR3 nucleotides read TGTGCCATCAGTCCAGGGGCACAGATGAACACTGAAGCTTTCTTT. Encoded protein: CAISPGAQMNTEAFF.